The entry below gives a single T cell receptor beta chain sequence along with its context. The target of this receptor is not known. Qualities for individual bases were not recorded, and no much larger clone is one base off. The immunoSEQ assay amplified TCRB CDR3 regions from approximately 2 micrograms of genomic DNA, or from all available DNA when less than that amount was available. The multiplex PCR relied on 60 forward primers for TCR V beta segments and 13 reverse primers for J beta segments. To estimate reads per starting template, synthetic control templates were spiked into each sample at limiting dilution. Reads of 87 bp were generated by sequencing on the Illumina HiSeq System. Per the source publication's procedure: PCR and sequencing errors were removed by merging closely related sequences with a nearest neighbor algorithm. TCR overlap was measured as the percentage of unique tumor TCR beta sequences also present in the same patient's peripheral blood. TCRdb provides this immuneACCESS table in a form limited to in-frame rearrangements. Some clones are lacking; in checked studies, under half of them reflect an unresolved V gene, and why the rest are absent is not known. That table gives V, J and clone size, and the DNA gave D and trimming. Within this sample are about 92,000 clones, with 65% to 90% of them counted one time only. The ten largest clones capture more than 15% of the sample.

Patients were selected on the basis of adequate residual fresh-frozen tumor tissue and more than two years of available survival data. Although molecular status otherwise differed among the glioblastoma patients, no patient had an isocitrate dehydrogenase mutation. PBMC were collected before vaccination, two weeks after the third vaccination, and at tumor progression if tumor progression occurred. The Qiagen DNeasy Blood extraction Kit was used to extract genomic DNA. These data originate in a study of glioma-infiltrating T cells after dendritic cell vaccination (dated by TCRdb to 2016 to 2017). Some background on the complete study: Of the roughly 15 glioblastoma patients in the cohort, all drawn from Phase I and II dendritic cell vaccination trials, 9 were newly diagnosed and 6 had recurrent disease. Survival after dendritic cell vaccination was correlated with TCR sequencing metrics, such as TIL content and the overlap between tumor and blood repertoires. The vaccine was prepared from monocyte-derived dendritic cells that were cultured for seven to eight days with IL-4 and GM-CSF and then pulsed overnight with autologous tumor lysate. Deep sequencing of TCR beta CDR3 regions was used to quantify tumor-infiltrating lymphocyte content and compare tumor and blood repertoires in dendritic cell-vaccinated glioblastoma patients. Autologous tumor lysate-pulsed dendritic cell vaccination was administered to the patients between about 2002 and 2013. Each patient got three intradermal injections of the dendritic cell vaccine, spaced at biweekly intervals, in the arm below the axilla. Beyond this particular receptor, the publication reports: Longer time to progression and overall survival after dendritic cell vaccination were predicted by higher estimated pretreatment TIL content. The three-group TCR overlap response model was described as speculative and requiring prospective validation. TCR clonality showed no direct relationship with survival, which suggests that a diverse polyclonal response may matter. The cohort was small and heterogeneous, and full blood and tumor sets were available for few patients, with initial-recurrent tumor pairs available for even fewer patients.

The CDR3, from cysteine to phenylalanine, totals 15 residues. This entry keeps only the CDR3 DNA: 45 bases, framed from base 1. Relative to germline, V is missing 6 bases and J is missing 5 bases, with 9 bases of the junction outside any gene match. Per the germline V gene, MNHNS is the CDR1 and SASEGT is the CDR2. This sequence was found in a human donor with glioblastoma. This receptor chain uses TRBV6-1 and TRBJ1-5, and TRBD1 matches 8 of the central bases. The starting material was blood, obtained before dendritic cell vaccination. The DNA is as follows: TGTGCCAGCAGGCCGCCGGGACAGGTTCATCAGCCCCAGCATTTT. Its coded protein is CASRPPGQVHQPQHF.